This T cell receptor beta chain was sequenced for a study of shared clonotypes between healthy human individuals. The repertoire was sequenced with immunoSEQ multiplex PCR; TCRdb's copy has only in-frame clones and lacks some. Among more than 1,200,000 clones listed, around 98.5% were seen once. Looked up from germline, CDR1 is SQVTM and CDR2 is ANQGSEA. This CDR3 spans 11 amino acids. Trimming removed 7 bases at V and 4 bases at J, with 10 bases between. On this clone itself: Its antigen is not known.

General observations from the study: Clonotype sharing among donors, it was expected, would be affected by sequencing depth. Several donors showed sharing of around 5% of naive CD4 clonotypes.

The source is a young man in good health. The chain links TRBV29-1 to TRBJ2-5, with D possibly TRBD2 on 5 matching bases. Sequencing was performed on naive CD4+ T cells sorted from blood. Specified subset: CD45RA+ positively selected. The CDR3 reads CSAPEGETQYF. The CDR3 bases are TGCAGCGCCCCAGAGGGAGAGACCCAGTACTTC.